This T cell receptor (beta chain) derives from a study of T cells after yellow fever vaccination (dated by TCRdb to the late 2010s). General notes on the study: The SMART-Seq v4 Ultra Low Input RNA kit was used to prepare libraries from fractions with low cell numbers. Two healthy male donors, one aged 18 to 29 and one aged 30 to 40 years, made up the cohort. Bulk PBMC replicates and cell subsets were isolated from blood drawn at multiple timepoints before and after both primary and secondary immunization. To track T-cell clones before and after primary and booster YFV17D yellow fever vaccination, bulk TCR alpha and beta repertoires were sequenced longitudinally.

TCR cDNA was synthesized by 5'RACE template switching, which introduced a universal primer site and unique molecular identifiers. Priming of cDNA synthesis was performed from both the TCR alpha and TCR beta constant segments. Libraries were amplified in two PCR steps, with sample barcodes and sequencing adapters added in the second step. Sequencing of libraries was done on Illumina HiSeq 2500 (2x100 bp) or NovaSeq (2x150 bp). From the authors' description of their analysis: MIGEC was used to demultiplex reads and collapse the reads into UMI consensus sequences, and MiXCR was used for V(D)J alignment. Vaccine-responding clonotypes were identified with edgeR using replicate PBMC samples, with FDR below 0.01 and a log2 fold change above 5 up to day 15 being required. Each bulk clonotype was labeled CD4 or CD8 based on which sequenced repertoire, CD4 or CD8, contained the clonotype at higher abundance. The public sequencing data were trimmed at Q25 with fastp and processed into clonotypes with MiXCR by TCRdb, which kept only in-frame beta chains. Entries that share a CDR3 protein sequence are merged under the most common genes and DNA. V and J calls and clone size were set by TCRdb, not the authors. Present in this sample are about 150,000 distinct CDR3 sequences, approximately 6.2% of which were seen just once. Roughly 3% of the sample lies in the top ten.

Beyond this particular receptor, the publication reports: Computational filtering was required because FACS-sorted repertoires could contain abundant contaminating clonotypes from the bulk population. The secondary T-cell response was found to be weaker but faster than the primary response, with a peak reached on day 5 rather than on day 15. Most clones expanded after primary vaccination (roughly 96% of CD4 and 70% to 90% of CD8) were re-detected after the booster, suggesting that broad memory maintenance occurred. A small share of clonotypes was detected in both CD4 and CD8 compartments, with the overlap likely arising from convergent recombination. Only two donors were included in the study, so the extent to which the findings can be generalized is limited.

From the germline V gene, CDR1 is SGHVS and CDR2 is FNYEAQ. The CDR3, from cysteine to phenylalanine, totals 15 residues. The only DNA kept is the CDR3, 45 bases in frame from the first base. Trimming costs V 1 base and J 9 bases, and their ends lie 16 bases apart. The treatment or condition label here, explained by the study, means: live attenuated yellow fever vaccine strain. A standard Ficoll-Paque protocol was used to isolate PBMCs from peripheral blood. Dynabeads CD4 and CD8 positive selection kits were used to isolate the CD4 and CD8 T-cell fractions. TriZol was used to extract RNA from bulk PBMCs, CD4 and CD8 fractions, and dextramer-positive and dextramer-negative fractions. This clonotype was counted at least ten times. The clone's antigen remains unknown. No much larger clonotype is one base removed from it; base qualities were not supplied.

The chain couples TRBV7-6 to TRBJ2-1; the D gene is perhaps TRBD2, from 7 matching bases. The sequence was collected from a man in his late teens or twenties who received the YFV17D yellow fever vaccine. Specimen: CD4+ T cells sorted from PBMCs, collected on the day of the first yellow fever vaccination. The nucleotides are TGTGCCAGCAGCTTAGAGTGGGGGGGCCGAGGTGAGCAGTTCTTC. Its amino acids are CASSLEWGGRGEQFF.